Below are 26 T cell receptor beta chains sequenced from a single sample in a study of control samples from healthy donors and cancer patients (dated by TCRdb to about 2020). The library relied on the immunoSEQ multiplex PCR assay. Sourced from immuneACCESS, this table was stored by TCRdb with only in-frame sequences that have V and J called. A share of the clones is absent; for the studies checked, an unresolved V gene accounts for under half, and the remainder has no known explanation. This sample comprises about 150,000 clones, 85% to 95% of them detected only once. Of the sample, around 5.4% is held by the ten largest clones. Sequenced material: blood. The receptors originated from a middle-aged man in good health.

The chain uses TRBV10-3 and TRBJ1-4, with D maybe TRBD1 (6 bases). This CDR3 comprises 15 residues. V shed 3 bases and J shed 7 bases, with 15 bases lying between them. CDR1 is ENHRY and CDR2 is SYGVKD in the germline V gene. CDR3 loop: CAISDGHKGGEKLFF. CDR3 bases: TGTGCCATCAGTGACGGGCACAAAGGGGGTGAAAAACTGTTTTTT.

This chain uses TRBV24-1 with TRBJ1-2, with 7 positions matching TRBD1. The germline CDR1 and CDR2 sequences are KGHDR and SFDVKD. This CDR3 is 14 amino acids long. V shed 2 bases and J 4 bases; nucleotides not matched to a gene: 3. As DNA, the CDR3 is TGTGCCACCAGTGATTGGGACAGTTCCTATGGCTACACCTTC. It translates to CATSDWDSSYGYTF.

The V and J genes are TRBV10-1 and TRBJ1-6; D not resolved. V lost 3 bases and J 4 bases, leaving 4 bases between the germline ends. This CDR3 region has 13 residues. CDR1 is WNHNN and CDR2 is SYGVQD in the germline V gene (reference sequence). Here the CDR3 reads CASSEGYNSPLHF. DNA of the CDR3: TGCGCCAGCAGTGAAGGGTATAATTCACCCCTCCACTTT.

This sequence joins TRBV4-3 and TRBJ2-7; 8 positions agree with TRBD2. Germline V CDR1 and CDR2: LGHNA, YSLEER. There are 18 residues in the CDR3. V lost 0 bases, J lost 2 bases, and 12 bases stayed unmatched. The CDR3 coding sequence is TGCGCCAGCAGCCAAGACACCGGACTGGGGACTAGTGCCTACGAGCAGTACTTC. This translates into CASSQDTGLGTSAYEQYF.

In DNA form, the CDR3 reads TGTGCCAGCAGCCAAGTTGACAGAGAAAAATATAGCAATCAGCCCCAGCATTTT. Translating it yields CASSQVDREKYSNQPQHF. V gene TRBV14 combines with J gene TRBJ1-5; weak D call: TRBD1 (5 bases). Trimming removed 1 base at V and 0 bases at J, with 16 bases between. The germline gives CDR1 SGHDN, CDR2 FVKESK. The CDR3 has 18 residues.

The count of this clone is one. This sequence joins TRBV7-2 and TRBJ1-6, with TRBD1 as a possible D gene (6 bases). CDR3 length equals 14 residues. The ends were cut back, 5 bases at V and 10 bases at J, with 15 bases in the middle. Germline lookup yields CDR1 SGHTA and CDR2 FQGNSA. The CDR3 reads CASSVSGQRSPLHF. The CDR3 DNA sequence: TGTGCCAGCAGCGTATCTGGACAGCGGTCACCCCTCCACTTT.

Only a few counts were recorded for this clone. The chain recombines TRBV30 with TRBJ1-6; no firm D call. The germline V gene has CDR1 GTSNPN and CDR2 SVGIG (reference sequence). Trimming stripped 0 bases from V and 9 bases from J, with 9 bases between. The CDR3 extends over 13 amino acids. The CDR3 DNA is TGTGCCTGGAGTGTTGGGGTTTCTTCACCCCTCCACTTT. The encoded protein is CAWSVGVSSPLHF.

This rearrangement joins TRBV5-1 to TRBJ2-1; D is possibly TRBD1 (5 bases). Between the trimmed V and J ends, which lost 0 bases and 3 bases, there was a span of 10 bases. Germline V lookup: CDR1 SGHRS, CDR2 YFSETQ. This CDR3 is built from 15 residues. CDR3: CASSLEGAFYNEQFF. The DNA of the CDR3 is TGCGCCAGCAGCTTGGAAGGGGCCTTCTACAATGAGCAGTTCTTC.

V is TRBV30 and J is TRBJ1-5; D is ambiguous. V lost 0 bases, J lost 7 bases, and 7 bases lay in between. The V gene's germline CDR1 is GTSNPN and CDR2 SVGIG (reference sequence). This CDR3 comprises 12 residues. The CDR3 DNA reads as TGTGCCTGGAGTGTTGGGTTCCAGCCCCAGCATTTT. Translation gives CAWSVGFQPQHF.

This chain connects TRBV19 to TRBJ1-5, with 10 nucleotides matching TRBD1. The CDR3 has 20 residues. V was pared by 5 bases and J by 3 bases, with 19 bases of the junction left unmatched. Germline CDR1 and CDR2: LNHDA and SQIVND (reference sequence). CDR3 bases: TGTGCCAGTAGTTCCTCACTAATCACAGGCAGACAGGGGGCCAATCAGCCCCAGCATTTT. This sequence encodes CASSSSLITGRQGANQPQHF.

CDR3 residues: CASSLALYGYTF. CDR3 bases: TGTGCCAGCAGCTTGGCCTTATATGGCTACACCTTC. The rearrangement uses TRBV5-6 and TRBJ1-2; no clear D gene. Trimming took off 0 bases at V and 5 bases at J, with 5 bases between the two ends. Per the germline V gene, CDR1 is SGHDT and CDR2 is YYEEEE. This CDR3 is 12 amino acids long.

The chain links TRBV27 to TRBJ2-1; 7 nucleotides align to TRBD1. Germline CDR1 MNHEY, CDR2 SMNVEV (reference sequence). Trimming cost V 8 bases and J 7 bases; bases outside gene matches: 14. This CDR3 region has 15 residues. This CDR3 is CASGPAPGQRNEQFF. CDR3 nucleotides: TGTGCCAGCGGACCTGCACCGGGACAGCGAAATGAGCAGTTCTTC.

The chain links TRBV6-5 to TRBJ2-7, with 9 bases identical to TRBD2. Losses at the gene ends were 6 bases for V and 2 bases for J; bases not matched to a gene: 8. Germline lookup yields CDR1 MNHEY and CDR2 SVGAGI. The CDR3 is 15 amino acids. CDR3 sequence (DNA): TGTGCCAGCAGCCGTTCCGCGGGGGGGACCTACGAGCAGTACTTC. Translated: CASSRSAGGTYEQYF.

The V gene is TRBV7-7, the J gene TRBJ2-2, with a weak D call TRBD2 (6 bases). The CDR3 runs to 15 residues. Germline CDR1 and CDR2: SSHAT and FNYEAQ (reference sequence). V was trimmed by 5 bases and J by 3 bases, leaving 13 bases between them. The CDR3 loop reads CASSPSWGDTGELFF. The CDR3 DNA sequence: TGTGCCAGCAGCCCCAGTTGGGGGGACACCGGGGAGCTGTTTTTT.

A remark on this clone: The germline gene is not matched at one end of the junction; a read error may be the cause. The chain uses TRBV6-5 and TRBJ2-2; 8 bases map to TRBD1. Germline CDR1 is MNHEY and CDR2 is SVGAGI. This CDR3 is 14 amino acids long. CDR3 amino acids: CAGPPGQAHRGAVF. CDR3 nucleotide sequence: TGTGCCGGCCCCCCGGGACAGGCTCACCGGGGAGCTGTTTTT.

This chain uses TRBV27 with TRBJ1-2; perhaps TRBD1 as D (5 bases). This CDR3 is 16 amino acids long. In germline, CDR1 is MNHEY, CDR2 SMNVEV (reference sequence). The V end lost 1 base, the J end lost 3 bases, and 15 bases lay between the germline ends. CDR3 bases: TGTGCCAGCAGTTTATACGGGGCCCTCCGTGACTATGGCTACACCTTC. Translation gives CASSLYGALRDYGYTF.

The chain recombines TRBV28 with TRBJ1-1; TRBD1 is a possible D gene (5 bases). The germline V gene encodes CDR1 MDHEN and CDR2 SYDVKM. V was pared by 3 bases and J by 0 bases, with 14 bases between. The CDR3 is 16 amino acids. The chain's CDR3 is CASSFMGLTMNTEAFF. CDR3 nucleotides: TGTGCCAGCAGTTTCATGGGGCTAACCATGAACACTGAAGCTTTCTTT. The whole variable domain, filled in from reference TRBV28 and TRBJ1-1, reads DVKVTQSSRYLVKRTGEKVFLECVQDMDHENMFWYRQDPGLGLRLIYFSYDVKMKEKGDIPEGYSVSREKKERFSLILESASTNQTSMYLCASSFMGLTMNTEAFFGQGTRLTVV.

The chain combines TRBV6-5 with TRBJ1-2, with D hard to call. The CDR3 runs to 15 residues. CDR1 and CDR2 from the germline V gene are MNHEY and SVGAGI. Trimming removed 6 bases from V and 3 bases from J, with 17 bases in between. This CDR3 reads CASRMGPVGDYGYTF. CDR3 nucleotides: TGTGCCAGCAGAATGGGCCCGGTGGGCGACTATGGCTACACCTTC.

V usage is TRBV19 and J usage is TRBJ1-5, with a tentative D call TRBD1 (6 bases). Germline V CDR1 and CDR2: LNHDA, SQIVND (reference sequence). The CDR3 has 14 amino acids. Trimming took off 5 bases at V and 4 bases at J, with 12 bases between the two ends. CDR3 DNA: TGTGCCAGTAGTGTACAGGGTTGGAATCAGCCCCAGCATTTT. Translated, it gives CASSVQGWNQPQHF.

The genes are TRBV27 and TRBJ1-1; TRBD1 is a possible D gene (5 bases). Between the trimmed V and J ends, which lost 2 bases and 8 bases, there was a span of 12 bases. Germline-derived CDR1 and CDR2 are MNHEY and SMNVEV (reference sequence). This CDR3 has 13 amino acids. The CDR3 coding sequence is TGTGCCAGCAGTTTACGGGGACGGCAAGAAGCTTTCTTT. This sequence encodes CASSLRGRQEAFF.

CDR3 residues: CASSSGEADSPLHF. In DNA form, the CDR3 reads TGTGCCAGCAGCTCAGGAGAGGCGGATTCACCCCTCCACTTT. V and J are TRBV7-9 and TRBJ1-6, with D unclear. The CDR3 spans 14 residues. The V and J ends lost 4 bases and 8 bases respectively, with 12 bases between them. Germline V CDR1 and CDR2: SEHNR, FQNEAQ (reference sequence).

Comment on this clone: The sample has other DNA sequences that encode this CDR3 too. The CDR3 spells CASRRAGPTSSNQPQHF. The DNA of the CDR3 is TGTGCCAGTCGGAGGGCAGGGCCGACCTCTAGCAATCAGCCCCAGCATTTT. V usage is TRBV19 and J usage is TRBJ1-5; perhaps TRBD1 as D (5 bases). Trimming left V 8 bases short and J 0 bases short, with 20 bases between. The germline V gene encodes CDR1 LNHDA and CDR2 SQIVND (reference sequence). The length of the CDR3 is 17 residues.

This chain links TRBV5-6 with TRBJ1-1; no reliable D call. The CDR3 covers 14 residues. Trimming left V 1 base short and J 1 base short, with 8 bases between. The germline V gene encodes CDR1 SGHDT and CDR2 YYEEEE. This CDR3 reads CASSLSQKNTEAFF. The DNA of the CDR3 is TGTGCCAGCAGCTTGTCGCAGAAGAACACTGAAGCTTTCTTT.

This sequence joins TRBV7-2 and TRBJ2-1; TRBD2 matches 7 bases. The trim removed 3 bases at V and 5 bases at J, leaving 4 bases unmatched. The CDR3 spans 14 residues. CDR1 and CDR2 (germline): SGHTA, FQGNSA. The CDR3: CASSLTAGDNEQFF. CDR3 sequence (DNA): TGTGCCAGCAGCTTGACGGCGGGGGACAATGAGCAGTTCTTC.

The chain recombines TRBV12-3 or TRBV12-4 with TRBJ2-3, with unresolved D. Trimming removed 6 bases from V and 1 base from J, with 2 bases in between. This CDR3 spans 11 amino acids. CDR3 amino acids: CASRRTDTQYF. The DNA of the CDR3 is TGTGCCAGCAGACGCACAGATACGCAGTATTTT.

J is TRBJ2-2 and V is TRBV6-1; D may correspond to TRBD1 or TRBD2 (6 bases each). This CDR3 has 17 residues. The germline V and J ends were trimmed by 1 base and 0 bases, with 12 bases remaining between them. Germline V CDR1 and CDR2: MNHNS, SASEGT. The CDR3 is CASSEGWGAANTGELFF. The DNA for the CDR3 is TGTGCCAGCAGTGAAGGGTGGGGGGCCGCGAACACCGGGGAGCTGTTTTTT.